The entry below gives a single T cell receptor beta chain sequence along with its context. The data stem from a study of technical replicates of blood from a few donors. This CDR3 has 16 residues. Looked up from germline, CDR1 is SGHDT and CDR2 is YYEEEE. J was trimmed by 4 bases and V by 2 bases; bases with no gene match: 10. Using immunoSEQ multiplex PCR, the repertoire was profiled, and TCRdb retains in-frame clones only, with some absent. The table includes around 50,000 clones, approximately 95% detected once. This receptor was identified in a human donor in good health. V gene TRBV5-6 combines with J gene TRBJ2-7; 9 bases line up with TRBD1. Material for sequencing was T cells isolated from PBMCs. The CDR3 here is CASSFIRTGDRYEQYF. CDR3 sequence (DNA): TGTGCCAGCAGCTTTATCAGGACAGGGGACCGATACGAGCAGTACTTC.